The clone carrying this T cell receptor beta chain came up many times. Its antigen is still unknown. The record originates from a study of regulatory T cells in long-lasting Graves disease. Germline assignment: CDR1 SNHLY and CDR2 FYNNEI. The germline V and J ends were trimmed by 8 bases and 5 bases, with 9 bases remaining between them. The CDR3 spans 11 residues. According to the study, TCR beta libraries were built with iRepertoire HTBI primers and CDR3-region Arm-PCR. MiXCR was run by TCRdb on the multiplex PCR reads, yielding one entry per CDR3 protein. The sample has 350,000 to 550,000 distinct CDR3 sequences, about 17% seen once. Indicated time point: newly diagnosed GD, antithyroid drugs for less than 3 months. Construction of the TCR library relied on RNA isolated from PBMCs. General observations from the study: Whereas more than 950 public clonotypes were shared by new patients, persistent patients shared more, at around 2,700.

The same data also went into a second study, on T cells in Graves' hyperthyroidism and ophthalmopathy.

The gene calls are TRBV2 and TRBJ1-2; D might be TRBD1 (6 bases). The sequence came from a woman younger than 30 with Graves disease. The sequencing here drew on peripheral blood mononuclear cells (PBMCs), taken at new diagnosis, from a patient treated with antithyroid drugs. This CDR3 is CASGQLYGYTF. The CDR3 DNA is TGTGCCAGCGGACAGTTATATGGCTACACCTTC.